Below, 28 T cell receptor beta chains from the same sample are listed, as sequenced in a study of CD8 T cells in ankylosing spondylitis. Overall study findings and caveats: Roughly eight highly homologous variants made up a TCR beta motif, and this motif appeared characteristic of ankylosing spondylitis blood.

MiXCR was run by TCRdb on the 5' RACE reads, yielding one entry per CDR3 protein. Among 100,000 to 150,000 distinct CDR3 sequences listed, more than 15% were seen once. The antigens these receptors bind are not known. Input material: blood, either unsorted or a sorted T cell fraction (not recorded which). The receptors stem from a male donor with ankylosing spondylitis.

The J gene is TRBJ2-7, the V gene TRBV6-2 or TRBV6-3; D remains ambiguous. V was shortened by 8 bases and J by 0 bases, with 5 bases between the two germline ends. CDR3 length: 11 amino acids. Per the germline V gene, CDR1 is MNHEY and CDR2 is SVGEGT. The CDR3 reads CASESSYEQYF. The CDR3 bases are TGTGCCAGCGAGAGCTCCTACGAGCAGTACTTC.

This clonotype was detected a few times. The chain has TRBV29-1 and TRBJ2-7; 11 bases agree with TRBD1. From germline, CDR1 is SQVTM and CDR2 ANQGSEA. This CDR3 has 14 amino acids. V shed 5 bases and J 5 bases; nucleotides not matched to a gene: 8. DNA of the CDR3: TGCAGCGTTATCGCGGGACAGGGGGAAAACGAGCAGTACTTC. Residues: CSVIAGQGENEQYF.

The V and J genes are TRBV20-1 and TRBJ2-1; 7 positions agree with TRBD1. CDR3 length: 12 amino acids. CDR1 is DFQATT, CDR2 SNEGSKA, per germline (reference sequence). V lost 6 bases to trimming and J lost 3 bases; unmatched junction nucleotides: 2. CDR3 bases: TGCAGTGCCGGGACAGTCTACAATGAGCAGTTCTTC. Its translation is CSAGTVYNEQFF.

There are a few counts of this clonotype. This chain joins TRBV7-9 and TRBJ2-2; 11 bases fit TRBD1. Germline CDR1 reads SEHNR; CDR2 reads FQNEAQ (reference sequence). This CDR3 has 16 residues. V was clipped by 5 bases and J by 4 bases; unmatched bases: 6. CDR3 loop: CASSPGTGGFTGELFF. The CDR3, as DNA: TGTGCCAGCAGCCCCGGGACAGGGGGTTTCACCGGGGAGCTGTTTTTT.

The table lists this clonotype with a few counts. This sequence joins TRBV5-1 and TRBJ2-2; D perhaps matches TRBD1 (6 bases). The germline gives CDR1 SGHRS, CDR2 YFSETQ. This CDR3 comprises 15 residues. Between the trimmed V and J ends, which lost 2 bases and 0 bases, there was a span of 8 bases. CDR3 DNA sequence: TGCGCCAGCAGCTTTACAGGGTCGAACACCGGGGAGCTGTTTTTT. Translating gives CASSFTGSNTGELFF.

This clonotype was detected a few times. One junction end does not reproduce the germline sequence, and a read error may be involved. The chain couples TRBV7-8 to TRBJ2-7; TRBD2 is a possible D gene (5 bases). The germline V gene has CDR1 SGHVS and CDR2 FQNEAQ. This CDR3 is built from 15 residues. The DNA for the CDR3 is TGTGCCAGCAGCGTAGCGCCGGGTGGTGTGTACGAGCAGTACTTC. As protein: CASSVAPGGVYEQYF.

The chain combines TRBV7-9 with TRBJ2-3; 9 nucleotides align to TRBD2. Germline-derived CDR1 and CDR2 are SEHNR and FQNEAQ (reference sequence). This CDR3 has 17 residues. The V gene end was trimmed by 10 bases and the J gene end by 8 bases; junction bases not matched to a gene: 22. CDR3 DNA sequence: TGTGCCACACGAGGGGGGCATGGGACTAGCCTGGGGGTTACGCAGTATTTT. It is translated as CATRGGHGTSLGVTQYF.

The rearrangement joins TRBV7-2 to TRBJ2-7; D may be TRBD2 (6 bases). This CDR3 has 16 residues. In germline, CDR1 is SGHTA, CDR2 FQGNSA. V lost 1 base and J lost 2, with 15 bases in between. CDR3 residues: CASSLEGGTGAYEQYF. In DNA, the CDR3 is TGTGCCAGCAGCTTAGAGGGCGGGACTGGAGCCTACGAGCAGTACTTC.

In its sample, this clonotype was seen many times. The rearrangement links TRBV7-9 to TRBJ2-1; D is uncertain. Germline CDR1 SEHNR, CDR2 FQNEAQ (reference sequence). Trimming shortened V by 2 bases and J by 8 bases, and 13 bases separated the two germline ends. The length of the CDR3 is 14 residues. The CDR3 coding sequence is TGTGCCAGCAGCTTACCCCGCGAGGCCCATGAGCAGTTCTTC. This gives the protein CASSLPREAHEQFF.

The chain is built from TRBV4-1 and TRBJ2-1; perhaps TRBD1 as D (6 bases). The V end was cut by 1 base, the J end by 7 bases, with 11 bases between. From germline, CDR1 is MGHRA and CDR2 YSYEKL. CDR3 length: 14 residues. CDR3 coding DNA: TGCGCCAGCAGCCAAGGGACAGTCCCGAATGAGCAGTTCTTC. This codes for CASSQGTVPNEQFF.

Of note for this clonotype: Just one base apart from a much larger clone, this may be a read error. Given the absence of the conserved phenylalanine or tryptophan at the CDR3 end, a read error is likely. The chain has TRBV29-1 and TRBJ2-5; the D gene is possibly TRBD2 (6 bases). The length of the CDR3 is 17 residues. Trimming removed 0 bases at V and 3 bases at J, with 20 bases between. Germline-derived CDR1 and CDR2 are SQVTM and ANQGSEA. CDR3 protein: CSVEDLHSGELKETQYS. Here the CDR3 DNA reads TGCAGCGTTGAAGACCTCCATAGCGGAGAACTGAAAGAGACCCAGTACTCC.

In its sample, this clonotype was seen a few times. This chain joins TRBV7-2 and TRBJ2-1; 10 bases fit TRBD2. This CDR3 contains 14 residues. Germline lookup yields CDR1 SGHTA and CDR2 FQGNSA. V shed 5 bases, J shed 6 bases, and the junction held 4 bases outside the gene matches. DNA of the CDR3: TGTGCCAGCAGCCAGGGACTAGCGTTCAATGAGCAGTTCTTC. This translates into CASSQGLAFNEQFF.

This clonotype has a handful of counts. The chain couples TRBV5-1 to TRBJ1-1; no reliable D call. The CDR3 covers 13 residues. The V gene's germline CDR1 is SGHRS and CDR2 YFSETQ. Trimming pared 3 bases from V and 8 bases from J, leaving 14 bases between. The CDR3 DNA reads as TGCGCCAGCAGCTCCCCGGACGGAATAGAAGCTTTCTTT. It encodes CASSSPDGIEAFF.

In DNA, the CDR3 is TGCAGCGTTGAAGATCACGGGGATTTTGAAAAACTGTTTTTT. Its protein product is CSVEDHGDFEKLFF. The chain couples TRBV29-1 to TRBJ1-4; D uncertain. CDR1 and CDR2 from the germline V gene are SQVTM and ANQGSEA. The CDR3 has 14 residues. Trimming left V 0 bases short and J 7 bases short, with 12 bases between.

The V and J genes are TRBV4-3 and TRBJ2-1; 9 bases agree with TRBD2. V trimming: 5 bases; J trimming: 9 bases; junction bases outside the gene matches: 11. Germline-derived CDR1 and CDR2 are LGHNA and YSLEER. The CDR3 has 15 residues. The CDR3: CASSKGLADRGEQFF. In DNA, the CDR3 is TGCGCCAGCAGCAAGGGACTAGCTGATAGGGGTGAGCAGTTCTTC.

CDR3 nucleotide sequence: TGTGCCAGCAGTGTGACTAGCGGGAACCGCCATGAGCAGTTCTTC. Translating it yields CASSVTSGNRHEQFF. The rearrangement uses TRBV28 and TRBJ2-1, with TRBD2 matching 11 bases. Germline V gene data show CDR1 as MDHEN and CDR2 as SYDVKM. CDR3 length: 15 amino acids. Trimming at V came to 5 bases and at J to 8 bases, leaving 8 bases not matched to a gene. The variable domain in full, with the rest retrieved from reference TRBV28 and TRBJ2-1, is DVKVTQSSRYLVKRTGEKVFLECVQDMDHENMFWYRQDPGLGLRLIYFSYDVKMKEKGDIPEGYSVSREKKERFSLILESASTNQTSMYLCASSVTSGNRHEQFFGPGTRLTVL.

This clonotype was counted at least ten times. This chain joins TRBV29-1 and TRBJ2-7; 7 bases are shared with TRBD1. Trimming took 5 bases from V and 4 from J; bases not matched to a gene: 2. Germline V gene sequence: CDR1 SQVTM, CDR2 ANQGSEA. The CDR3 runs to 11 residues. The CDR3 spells CSVNRGYEQYF. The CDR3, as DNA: TGCAGCGTTAACAGGGGATACGAGCAGTACTTC.

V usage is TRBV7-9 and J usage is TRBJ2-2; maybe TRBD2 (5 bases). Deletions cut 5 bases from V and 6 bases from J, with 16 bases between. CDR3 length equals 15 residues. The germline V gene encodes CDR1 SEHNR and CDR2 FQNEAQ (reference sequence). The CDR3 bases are TGTGCCAGCAGCCAGACTACCCTACCCCCCGGGGAGCTGTTTTTT. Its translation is CASSQTTLPPGELFF.

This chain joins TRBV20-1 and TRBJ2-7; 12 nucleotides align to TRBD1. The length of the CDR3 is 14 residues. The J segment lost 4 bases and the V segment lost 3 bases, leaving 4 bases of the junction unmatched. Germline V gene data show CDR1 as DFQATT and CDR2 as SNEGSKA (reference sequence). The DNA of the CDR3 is TGCAGTGCTAGCAGGGGACAGGGGGCTTACGAGCAGTACTTC. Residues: CSASRGQGAYEQYF.

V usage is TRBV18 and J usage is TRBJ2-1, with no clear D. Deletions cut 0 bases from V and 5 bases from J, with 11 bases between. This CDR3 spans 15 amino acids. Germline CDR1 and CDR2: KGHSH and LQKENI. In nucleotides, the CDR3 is TGTGCCAGCTCACCACCACGCGAGACCGACAATGAGCAGTTCTTC. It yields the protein CASSPPRETDNEQFF.

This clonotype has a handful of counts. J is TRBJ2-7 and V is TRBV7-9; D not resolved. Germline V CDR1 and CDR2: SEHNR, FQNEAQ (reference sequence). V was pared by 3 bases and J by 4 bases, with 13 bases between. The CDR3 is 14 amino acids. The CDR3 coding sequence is TGTGCCAGCAGCTTTCTCAGTGGAGCTTACGAGCAGTACTTC. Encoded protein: CASSFLSGAYEQYF.

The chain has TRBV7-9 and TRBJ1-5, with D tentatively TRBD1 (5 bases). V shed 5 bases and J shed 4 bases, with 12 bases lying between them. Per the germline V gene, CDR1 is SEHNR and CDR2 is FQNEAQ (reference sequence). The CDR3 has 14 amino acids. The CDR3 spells CASSPPGTNQPQHF. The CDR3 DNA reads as TGTGCCAGCAGCCCGCCGGGGACGAATCAGCCCCAGCATTTT.

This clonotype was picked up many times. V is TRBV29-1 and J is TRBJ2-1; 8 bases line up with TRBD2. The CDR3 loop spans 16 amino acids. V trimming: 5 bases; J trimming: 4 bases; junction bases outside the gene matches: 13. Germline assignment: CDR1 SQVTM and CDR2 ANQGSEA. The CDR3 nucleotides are TGCAGCGTTCCCTCCGGTATGAGCGGGAGTTACAATGAGCAGTTCTTC. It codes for CSVPSGMSGSYNEQFF.

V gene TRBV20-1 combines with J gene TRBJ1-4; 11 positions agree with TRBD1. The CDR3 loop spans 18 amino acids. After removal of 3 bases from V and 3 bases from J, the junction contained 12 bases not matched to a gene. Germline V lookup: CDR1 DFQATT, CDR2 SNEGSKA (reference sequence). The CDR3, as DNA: TGCAGTGCTAGCCCCAACCTGGGACAGGGGGTTGCTAATGAAAAACTGTTTTTT. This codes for CSASPNLGQGVANEKLFF.

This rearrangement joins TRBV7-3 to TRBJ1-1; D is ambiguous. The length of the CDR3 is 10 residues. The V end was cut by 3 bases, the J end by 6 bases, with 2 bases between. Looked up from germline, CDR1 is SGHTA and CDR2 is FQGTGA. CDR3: CASSLAEAFF. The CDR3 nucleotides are TGTGCCAGCAGCTTGGCTGAAGCTTTCTTT.

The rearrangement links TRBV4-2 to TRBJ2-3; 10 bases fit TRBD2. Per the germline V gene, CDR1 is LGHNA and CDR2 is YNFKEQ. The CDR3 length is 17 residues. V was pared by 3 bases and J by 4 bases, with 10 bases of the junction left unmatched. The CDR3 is CASSQGRAGGPADTQYF. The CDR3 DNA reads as TGTGCCAGCAGCCAGGGACGAGCGGGAGGGCCGGCAGATACGCAGTATTTT.

CDR3 loop: CASSVGDLGTEAFF. DNA for the CDR3: TGTGCCAGCAGCGTAGGAGATTTGGGGACTGAAGCTTTCTTT. V is TRBV9 and J is TRBJ1-1; unclear D gene. The CDR3 spans 14 residues. CDR1 and CDR2 from the germline V gene are SGDLS and YYNGEE. Trimming removed 0 bases at V and 5 bases at J, with 11 bases between.

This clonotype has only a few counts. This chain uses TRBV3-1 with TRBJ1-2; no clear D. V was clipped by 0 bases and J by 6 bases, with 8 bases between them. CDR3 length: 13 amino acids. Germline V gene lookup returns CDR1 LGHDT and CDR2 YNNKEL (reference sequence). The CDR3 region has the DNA TGTGCCAGCAGCCAAGATGGGGTGAATGGCTACACCTTC. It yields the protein CASSQDGVNGYTF. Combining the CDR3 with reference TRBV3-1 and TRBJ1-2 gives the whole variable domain DTAVSQTPKYLVTQMGNDKSIKCEQNLGHDTMYWYKQDSKKFLKIMFSYNNKELIINETVPNRFSPKSPDKAHLNLHINSLELGDSAVYFCASSQDGVNGYTFGSGTRLTVV.